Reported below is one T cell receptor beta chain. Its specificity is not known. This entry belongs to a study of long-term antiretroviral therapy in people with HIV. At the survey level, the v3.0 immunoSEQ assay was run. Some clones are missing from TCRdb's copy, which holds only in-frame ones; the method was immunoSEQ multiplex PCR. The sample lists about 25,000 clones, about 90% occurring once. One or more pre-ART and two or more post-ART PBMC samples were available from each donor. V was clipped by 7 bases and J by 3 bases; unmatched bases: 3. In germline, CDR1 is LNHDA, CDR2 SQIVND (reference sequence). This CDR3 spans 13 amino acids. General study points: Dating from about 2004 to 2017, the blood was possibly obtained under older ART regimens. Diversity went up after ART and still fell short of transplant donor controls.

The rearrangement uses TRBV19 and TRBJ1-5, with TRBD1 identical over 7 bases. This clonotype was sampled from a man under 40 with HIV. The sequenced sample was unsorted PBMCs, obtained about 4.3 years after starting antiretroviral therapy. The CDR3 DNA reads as TGTGCCAGTAAGACAGGGTACAATCAGCCCCAGCATTTT. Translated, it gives CASKTGYNQPQHF.